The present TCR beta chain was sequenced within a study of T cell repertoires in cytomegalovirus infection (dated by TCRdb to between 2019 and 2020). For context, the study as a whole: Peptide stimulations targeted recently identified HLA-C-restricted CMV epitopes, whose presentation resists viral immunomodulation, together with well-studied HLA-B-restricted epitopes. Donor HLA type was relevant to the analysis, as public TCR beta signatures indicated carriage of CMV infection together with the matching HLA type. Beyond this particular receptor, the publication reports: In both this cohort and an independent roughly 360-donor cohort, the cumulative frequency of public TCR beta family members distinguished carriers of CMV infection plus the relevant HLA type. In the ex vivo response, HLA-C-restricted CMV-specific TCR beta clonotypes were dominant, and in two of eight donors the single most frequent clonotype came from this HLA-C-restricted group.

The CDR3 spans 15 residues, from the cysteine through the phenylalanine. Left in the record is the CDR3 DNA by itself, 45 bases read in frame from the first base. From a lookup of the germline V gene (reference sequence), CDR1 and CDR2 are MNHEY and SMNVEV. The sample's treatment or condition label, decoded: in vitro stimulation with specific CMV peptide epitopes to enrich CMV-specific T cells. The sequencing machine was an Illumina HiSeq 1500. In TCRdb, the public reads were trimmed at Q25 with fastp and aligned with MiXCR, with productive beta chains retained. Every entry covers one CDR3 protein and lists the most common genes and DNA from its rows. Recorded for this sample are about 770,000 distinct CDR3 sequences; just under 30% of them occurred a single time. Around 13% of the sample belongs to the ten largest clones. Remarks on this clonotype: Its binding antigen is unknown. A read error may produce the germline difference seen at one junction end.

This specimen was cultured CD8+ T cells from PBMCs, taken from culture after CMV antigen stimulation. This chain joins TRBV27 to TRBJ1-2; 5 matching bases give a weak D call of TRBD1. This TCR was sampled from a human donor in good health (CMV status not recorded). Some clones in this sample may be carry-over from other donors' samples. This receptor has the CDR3 CASSLAGYLNYDYTF. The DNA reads TGTGCCAGCAGTTTAGCAGGGTATCTTAACTATGACTACACCTTC.